This TCR beta chain was observed in a study of T cells expressing NK-cell markers (dated by TCRdb to 2018 to 2020). In terms of the full investigation: TCR beta-chain repertoires were profiled in sorted CD3+CD56+NKG2C+, CD3+CD56+NKG2C- and CD3+CD56-NKG2C+ T-cell subsets from eight donors. Randomly selected healthy volunteers, three men and five women, were used as the eight sequenced donors. Libraries were sequenced as 2 x 150 bp reads on Illumina HiSeq 2000/2500, MiSeq or NextSeq. Of the eight sequenced donors, seven were found to be HCMV-seropositive and one was found to be HCMV-seronegative. Study-wide conclusions, independent of this receptor: For 6 or 7 donors, the dominant CD3+CD56+NKG2C+ clonotypes were among the top 10 CD8+ clonotypes and accounted for about 1.0-7.0% of CD8+ T cells. Whether the expanded NKG2C-expressing T cell clones were specific for HCMV antigens was left unclear. Those dominant clonotypes were again the most abundant among CD3+CD56-NKG2C+ cells in a few donors, at about 28.3-65%.

HCMV-specific IgG was detected in serum with a commercial ELISA kit to determine HCMV serostatus. Ficoll density gradient centrifugation was used to isolate peripheral blood mononuclear cells from blood. Sequenced on an Illumina HiSeq 2000. TCR beta cDNA libraries were prepared using 5'RACE template switching, which introduced a universal primer site and unique molecular identifiers. cDNA synthesis was primed from the TCR beta constant segment and was followed by two successive PCR amplification steps. As for the original processing: MIGEC was used to demultiplex reads and group the reads by UMI, and MiTCR was used to assemble and quantify clonotypes. Only TCR cDNA sequences supported by at least two reads were kept to exclude erroneous sequences. The tcR package was used for downstream repertoire analysis, and clonotypes were matched between fractions using CDR3 nucleotide sequence together with V segment. Antigen specificity was annotated against VDJdb with VDJmatch, allowing one amino acid substitution in CDR3. TCRdb reprocessed the reads, reporting each CDR3 protein sequence once and no DNA. TCRdb, rather than the study authors, made the V and J calls. This sample's listing comprises about 550,000 distinct CDR3 sequences. Jointly, the top ten make up 3.5% to 4.5% of the sample.

In the case of this clonotype: The antigen this receptor binds is unknown.

Sequenced material: blood T cells: a sorted CD56 or NKG2C T cell subset, CD4+ or CD8+ T cells, or bulk PBMC T cells (not recorded which). The clonotype originates from a man in his late teens or twenties in good health. Donor details come from another sample of the same person, matched by shared clones.

This receptor carries the CDR3 CASSQDTWKTNYGYTF. Recombination joined TRBV4-3 with TRBJ1-2. The CDR3 covers 16 residues, taking in both the cysteine and the phenylalanine. The DNA sequence is not available. For CDR1 and CDR2, the germline V gene lists LGHNA and YSLEER.